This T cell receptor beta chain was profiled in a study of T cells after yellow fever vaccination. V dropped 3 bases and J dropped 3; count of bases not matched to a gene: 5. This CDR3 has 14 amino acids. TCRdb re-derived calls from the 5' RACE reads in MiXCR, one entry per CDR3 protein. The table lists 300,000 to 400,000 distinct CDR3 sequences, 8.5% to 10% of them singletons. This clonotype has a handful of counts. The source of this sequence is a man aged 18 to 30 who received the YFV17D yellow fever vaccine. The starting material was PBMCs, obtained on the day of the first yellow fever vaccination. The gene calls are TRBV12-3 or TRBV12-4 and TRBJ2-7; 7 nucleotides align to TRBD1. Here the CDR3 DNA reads TGTGCCAGCAGTTTTGCGCAGGGGGTCTACGAGCAGTACTTC. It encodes CASSFAQGVYEQYF.